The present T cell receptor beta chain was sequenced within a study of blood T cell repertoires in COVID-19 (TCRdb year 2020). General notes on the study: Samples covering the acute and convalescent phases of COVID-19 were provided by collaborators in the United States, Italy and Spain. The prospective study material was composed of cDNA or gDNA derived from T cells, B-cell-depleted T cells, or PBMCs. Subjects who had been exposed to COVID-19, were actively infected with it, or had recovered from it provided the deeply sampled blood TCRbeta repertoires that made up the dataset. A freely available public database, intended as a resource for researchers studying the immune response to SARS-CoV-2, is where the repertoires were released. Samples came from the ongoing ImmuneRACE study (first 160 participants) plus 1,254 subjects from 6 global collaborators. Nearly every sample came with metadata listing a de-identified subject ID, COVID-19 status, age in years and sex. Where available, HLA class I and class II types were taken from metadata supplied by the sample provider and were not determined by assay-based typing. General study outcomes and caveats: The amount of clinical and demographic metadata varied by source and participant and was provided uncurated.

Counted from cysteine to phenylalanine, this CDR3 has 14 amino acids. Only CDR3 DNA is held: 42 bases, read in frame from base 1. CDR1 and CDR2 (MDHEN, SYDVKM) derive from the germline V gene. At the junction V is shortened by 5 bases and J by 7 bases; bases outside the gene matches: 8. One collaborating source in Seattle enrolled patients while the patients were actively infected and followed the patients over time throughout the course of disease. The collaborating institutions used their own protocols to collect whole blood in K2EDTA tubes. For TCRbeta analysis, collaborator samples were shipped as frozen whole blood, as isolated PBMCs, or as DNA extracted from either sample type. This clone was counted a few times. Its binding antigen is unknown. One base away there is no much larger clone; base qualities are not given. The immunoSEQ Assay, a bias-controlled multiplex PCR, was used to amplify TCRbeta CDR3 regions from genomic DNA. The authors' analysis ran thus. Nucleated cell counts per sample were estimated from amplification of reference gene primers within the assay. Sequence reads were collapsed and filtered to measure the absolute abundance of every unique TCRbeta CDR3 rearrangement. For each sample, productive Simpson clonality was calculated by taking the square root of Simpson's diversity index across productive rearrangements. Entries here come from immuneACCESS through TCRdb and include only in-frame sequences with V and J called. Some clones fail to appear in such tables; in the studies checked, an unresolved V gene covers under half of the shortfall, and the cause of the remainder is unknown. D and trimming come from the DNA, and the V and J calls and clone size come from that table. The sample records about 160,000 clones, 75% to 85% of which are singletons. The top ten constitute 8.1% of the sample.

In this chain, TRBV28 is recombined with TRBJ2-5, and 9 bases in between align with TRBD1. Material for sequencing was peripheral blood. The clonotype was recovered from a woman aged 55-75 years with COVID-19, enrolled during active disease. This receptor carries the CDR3 CASSQTGGGMTQYF. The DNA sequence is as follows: TGTGCCAGCAGTCAGACAGGGGGGGGTATGACCCAGTACTTC.